Listed below are T cell receptor beta chains from one sample, sequenced in a study of blood T cells in healthy people across ages. TCRdb ran MiXCR on the 5' RACE reads and lists one entry per CDR3 protein. Altogether hundreds of thousands of distinct CDR3 sequences are present, approximately 40% being singletons, with the ten largest covering around 30%. What was sequenced was blood. Every receptor here comes from an elderly man in good health. Each CDR3 is given without its conserved first and last residue. Fields, in order: clone size, D gene, V gene, J gene, CDR3 protein. A D gene is named only where the DNA matches it firmly. Size is stated for part of the rows, as once, few or many counts, or as a class when the clone is expanded.

clone size: .
D gene: .
V gene: TRBV5-1
J gene: TRBJ2-6
CDR3 protein: ASSLGQFSGANVLT

clone size: many
D gene: TRBD1
V gene: TRBV3-1
J gene: TRBJ2-1
CDR3 protein: ASSQTGGGEQF

clone size: .
D gene: .
V gene: TRBV2
J gene: TRBJ2-7
CDR3 protein: ASSYPQGDPGYEQY

clone size: .
D gene: .
V gene: TRBV9
J gene: TRBJ2-2
CDR3 protein: ASSVDLVWAGELF

clone size: .
D gene: TRBD1
V gene: TRBV30
J gene: TRBJ2-7
CDR3 protein: AGLTGAHEQY

clone size: few
D gene: TRBD1
V gene: TRBV29-1
J gene: TRBJ2-5
CDR3 protein: SVERGPEETQY

clone size: .
D gene: TRBD1
V gene: TRBV18
J gene: TRBJ1-1
CDR3 protein: ASSPSGTGDEAF

clone size: .
D gene: .
V gene: TRBV24-1
J gene: TRBJ2-1
CDR3 protein: ATSDSTGAGSYNEQF

clone size: .
D gene: TRBD1
V gene: TRBV3-1
J gene: TRBJ2-2
CDR3 protein: ASSLDRGPGELF

clone size: .
D gene: TRBD1
V gene: TRBV5-1
J gene: TRBJ1-2
CDR3 protein: ASSLDPGGADGYT

clone size: .
D gene: .
V gene: TRBV3-1
J gene: TRBJ2-3
CDR3 protein: ASGALRRTDTQY

clone size: once
D gene: TRBD1
V gene: TRBV13
J gene: TRBJ1-6
CDR3 protein: ASSSGTGAFSYNSPLH

clone size: .
D gene: .
V gene: TRBV5-4
J gene: TRBJ1-5
CDR3 protein: ASSLGQEMPQH

clone size: .
D gene: .
V gene: TRBV6-2/TRBV6-3
J gene: TRBJ1-1
CDR3 protein: ASSPRAEAF

clone size: .
D gene: .
V gene: TRBV4-3
J gene: TRBJ2-3
CDR3 protein: ASSLRQVGGETQY

clone size: .
D gene: TRBD2
V gene: TRBV4-3
J gene: TRBJ2-7
CDR3 protein: ASSPGTSRYEQY

clone size: many
D gene: .
V gene: TRBV7-2
J gene: TRBJ2-1
CDR3 protein: ASSLGSFNNEQF

clone size: few
D gene: .
V gene: TRBV4-2
J gene: TRBJ2-3
CDR3 protein: ASSRAQTGEDTQY

clone size: .
D gene: .
V gene: TRBV6-6
J gene: TRBJ2-2
CDR3 protein: ASSYKGPGTGELF

clone size: .
D gene: .
V gene: TRBV25-1
J gene: TRBJ2-2
CDR3 protein: ASSEFRGDTGELF

clone size: .
D gene: .
V gene: TRBV5-6
J gene: TRBJ2-5
CDR3 protein: ASSYVAVETQY

clone size: .
D gene: .
V gene: TRBV9
J gene: TRBJ2-6
CDR3 protein: ASSLRHSGANVLT

clone size: few
D gene: TRBD2
V gene: TRBV7-2
J gene: TRBJ2-4
CDR3 protein: ASSLDHPALAGVKNIQY

clone size: .
D gene: TRBD2
V gene: TRBV28
J gene: TRBJ2-7
CDR3 protein: ARTSGSLYAQY

clone size: few
D gene: TRBD2
V gene: TRBV28
J gene: TRBJ2-7
CDR3 protein: ASSFPSGSYEQY

clone size: few
D gene: .
V gene: TRBV11-3
J gene: TRBJ1-5
CDR3 protein: ASSLDLAGTQPQH

clone size: few
D gene: TRBD2
V gene: TRBV6-4
J gene: TRBJ2-1
CDR3 protein: ASSAEGLGVNEQF

clone size: few
D gene: .
V gene: TRBV12-3/TRBV12-4
J gene: TRBJ2-5
CDR3 protein: ASSLAQGTQY

clone size: few
D gene: .
V gene: TRBV27
J gene: TRBJ2-1
CDR3 protein: ASSLRWVYNEQF

clone size: few
D gene: TRBD1
V gene: TRBV2
J gene: TRBJ2-7
CDR3 protein: ASRESGTGGDEQY